This T cell receptor beta chain is from a study of T-cell reconstitution after alpha-beta-depleted transplantation in children. A few counts support this clonotype. Researchers prepared the TCRbeta library using unique molecular identifiers, the study reports. TCRdb passed the PCR reads through MiXCR, listing each CDR3 protein once. This sample has approximately 800,000 distinct CDR3 sequences, with less than 20% found just once. Germline V lookup: CDR1 LGHNA, CDR2 YNFKEQ. Trimming left V 0 bases short and J 4 bases short, with 15 bases between. The CDR3 has 17 residues. J is TRBJ2-2 and V is TRBV4-2, with TRBD2 as a possible D gene (6 bases). The input for sequencing was PBMCs, mostly from graft donor cells, taken 360 days after TCRalphabeta/CD19-depleted stem cell transplant. The TCR was taken from a male patient younger than 18 who had a stem cell transplant for acute lymphoblastic leukemia, so the T cells may come from the graft donor. This chain's CDR3 is CASSQEIVVEGTGELFF. The CDR3 DNA is TGTGCCAGCAGCCAAGAAATCGTAGTGGAGGGCACCGGGGAGCTGTTTTTT.